This passage covers 7 T cell receptor beta chains from one sample sequenced in a study of T-cell reconstitution after alpha-beta-depleted transplantation in children. Preparing the TCRbeta library involved the use of unique molecular identifiers. One entry per CDR3 protein, called by TCRdb with MiXCR from the PCR reads. Among about 78,000 distinct CDR3 sequences listed, 13% to 15% were seen once. The sequenced sample was PBMCs, mostly from graft donor cells, obtained 180 days after TCRalphabeta/CD19-depleted stem cell transplant. These receptors were collected from a male patient between 2 and 9 years old who had a stem cell transplant for acute lymphoblastic leukemia, so the T cells may come from the graft donor.

This clonotype was found a few times. This chain uses TRBV7-9 with TRBJ1-1, with 7 bases lining up with TRBD1. Looked up from germline, CDR1 is SEHNR and CDR2 is FQNEAQ (reference sequence). The V and J ends lost 5 bases and 2 bases, in that order; junction bases with no gene match: 8. The CDR3 runs to 15 residues. The CDR3 region has the DNA TGTGCCAGCAGCACGCGGACAGGACTTAACACTGAAGCTTTCTTT. As protein: CASSTRTGLNTEAFF. Using reference TRBV7-9 and TRBJ1-1 for the parts outside the CDR3, the full variable domain is DTGVSQNPRHKITKRGQNVTFRCDPISEHNRLYWYRQTLGQGPEFLTYFQNEAQLEKSRLLSDRFSAERPKGSFSTLEIQRTEQGDSAMYLCASSTRTGLNTEAFFGQGTRLTVV.

This clonotype occurred a few times. J is TRBJ1-5 and V is TRBV29-1; 7 nucleotides match TRBD1. This CDR3 comprises 14 residues. Germline assignment: CDR1 SQVTM and CDR2 ANQGSEA. V lost 7 bases to trimming and J lost 1 base; unmatched junction nucleotides: 7. The chain's CDR3 is CSARTGGSNQPQHF. The CDR3 DNA is TGCAGCGCTAGGACAGGAGGGAGCAATCAGCCCCAGCATTTT.

This clonotype was seen more than once but under ten times. This chain connects TRBV29-1 to TRBJ1-1; D is perhaps TRBD1 (5 bases). Germline V CDR1 and CDR2: SQVTM, ANQGSEA. The length of the CDR3 is 13 residues. Trimming stripped 4 bases from V and 3 bases from J, with 12 bases between. DNA for the CDR3: TGCAGCGTTGCCGGGGGTACTTACACTGAAGCTTTCTTT. It translates to CSVAGGTYTEAFF. Using reference TRBV29-1 and TRBJ1-1 for the parts outside the CDR3, the full variable domain is SAVISQKPSRDICQRGTSLTIQCQVDSQVTMMFWYRQQPGQSLTLIATANQGSEATYESGFVIDKFPISRPNLTFSTLTVSNMSPEDSSIYLCSVAGGTYTEAFFGQGTRLTVV.

This clonotype was found a few times. The genes are TRBV7-2 and TRBJ1-2; 10 bases line up with TRBD1. This CDR3 contains 13 residues. Germline loops: CDR1 SGHTA, CDR2 FQGNSA. V lost 5 bases and J lost 5; bases outside the gene matches: 2. The CDR3 nucleotides are TGTGCCAGCAGCGAGGGACAGGGGTATGGCTACACCTTC. Amino acids: CASSEGQGYGYTF. Based on the CDR3 plus reference TRBV7-2 and TRBJ1-2, the full variable domain is GAGVSQSPSNKVTEKGKDVELRCDPISGHTALYWYRQSLGQGLEFLIYFQGNSAPDKSGLPSDRFSAERTGGSVSTLTIQRTQQEDSAVYLCASSEGQGYGYTFGSGTRLTVV.

In this sample, this clonotype turned up many times. The gene calls are TRBV5-1 and TRBJ2-1, with 8 bases that match TRBD1. This CDR3 spans 15 amino acids. The germline gives CDR1 SGHRS, CDR2 YFSETQ. With 5 bases clipped from V and 7 bases from J, the junction kept 11 bases outside the gene matches. The CDR3 bases are TGCGCCAGCAGTTTCCTCGACAGGGGTCGGAATGAGCAGTTCTTC. Amino acids: CASSFLDRGRNEQFF.

The V gene is TRBV5-1, the J gene TRBJ2-7; tentatively, D is TRBD1 (5 bases). The CDR3 is 13 residues long. CDR1 SGHRS and CDR2 YFSETQ come from the germline V gene. Between the trimmed V and J ends, which lost 4 bases and 6 bases, there was a span of 14 bases. The CDR3 is CASSPLPRVEQYF. CDR3 bases: TGCGCCAGCAGCCCGCTCCCCAGGGTCGAGCAGTACTTC.

The chain combines TRBV12-3 or TRBV12-4 with TRBJ1-1; 7 nucleotides line up with TRBD1. V dropped 4 bases and J dropped 3; count of bases not matched to a gene: 5. The CDR3 extends over 14 amino acids. DNA for the CDR3: TGTGCCAGCAGTTCCAGGGGGGGTGACACTGAAGCTTTCTTT. It is translated as CASSSRGGDTEAFF.